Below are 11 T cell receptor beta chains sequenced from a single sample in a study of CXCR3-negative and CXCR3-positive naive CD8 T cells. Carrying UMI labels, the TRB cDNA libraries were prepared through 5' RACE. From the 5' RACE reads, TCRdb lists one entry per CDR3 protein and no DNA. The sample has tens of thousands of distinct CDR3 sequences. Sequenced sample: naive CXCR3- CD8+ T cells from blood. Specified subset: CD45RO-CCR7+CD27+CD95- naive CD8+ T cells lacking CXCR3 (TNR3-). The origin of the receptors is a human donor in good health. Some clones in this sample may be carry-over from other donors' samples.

The CDR3 is CASSQDSAGGPDTQYF. This chain links TRBV4-2 with TRBJ2-3; TCRdb's D gene call, TRBD2, goes unchecked for lack of DNA. Germline V lookup: CDR1 LGHNA, CDR2 YNFKEQ. The CDR3 runs 16 residues.

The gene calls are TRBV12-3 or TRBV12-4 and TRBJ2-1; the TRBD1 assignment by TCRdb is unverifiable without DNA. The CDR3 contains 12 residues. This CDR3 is CASSLGGNEQFF.

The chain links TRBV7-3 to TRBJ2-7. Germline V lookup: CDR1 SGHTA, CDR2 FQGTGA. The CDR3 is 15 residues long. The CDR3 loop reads CASSLEASPSYEQYF.

The CDR3 reads CASSLGLIDRYQPQHF. The chain couples TRBV7-2 to TRBJ1-5. The CDR3 extends over 16 amino acids. CDR1 SGHTA and CDR2 FQGNSA come from the germline V gene.

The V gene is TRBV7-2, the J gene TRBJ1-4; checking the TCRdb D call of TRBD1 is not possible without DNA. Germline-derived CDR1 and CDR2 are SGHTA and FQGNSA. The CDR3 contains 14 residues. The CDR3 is CASSATALNEKLFF.

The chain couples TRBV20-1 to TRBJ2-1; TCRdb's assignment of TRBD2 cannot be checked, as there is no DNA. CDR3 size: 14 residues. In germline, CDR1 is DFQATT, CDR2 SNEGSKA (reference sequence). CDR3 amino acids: CSARDSGGLNEQFF.

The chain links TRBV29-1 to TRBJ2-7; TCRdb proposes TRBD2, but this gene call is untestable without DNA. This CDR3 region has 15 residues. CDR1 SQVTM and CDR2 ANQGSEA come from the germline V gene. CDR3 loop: CSVDLRGEGLHEQYF.

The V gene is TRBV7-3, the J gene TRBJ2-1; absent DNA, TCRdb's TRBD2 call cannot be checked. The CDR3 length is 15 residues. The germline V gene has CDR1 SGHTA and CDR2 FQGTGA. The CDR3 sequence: CASSALAGGPDEQFF. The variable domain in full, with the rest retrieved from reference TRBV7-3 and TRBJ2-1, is GAGVSQTPSNKVTEKGKYVELRCDPISGHTALYWYRQSLGQGPEFLIYFQGTGAADDSGLPNDRFFAVRPEGSVSTLKIQRTERGDSAVYLCASSALAGGPDEQFFGPGTRLTVL.

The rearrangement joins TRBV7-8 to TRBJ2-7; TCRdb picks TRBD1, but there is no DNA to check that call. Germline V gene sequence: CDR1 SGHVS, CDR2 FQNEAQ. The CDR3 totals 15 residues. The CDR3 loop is CASSLGADGRGEQYF. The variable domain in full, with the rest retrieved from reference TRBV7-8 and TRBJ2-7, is GAGVSQSPRYKVAKRGQDVALRCDPISGHVSLFWYQQALGQGPEFLTYFQNEAQLDKSGLPSDRFFAERPEGSVSTLKIQRTQQEDSAVYLCASSLGADGRGEQYFGPGTRLTVT.

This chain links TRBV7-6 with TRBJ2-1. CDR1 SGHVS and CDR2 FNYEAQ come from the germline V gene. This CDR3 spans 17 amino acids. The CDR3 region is CASSLDRRTGPYNEQFF.

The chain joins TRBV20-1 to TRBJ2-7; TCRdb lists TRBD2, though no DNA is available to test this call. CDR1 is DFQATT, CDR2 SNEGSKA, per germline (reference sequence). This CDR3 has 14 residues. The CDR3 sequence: CSAQSVSPSYEQYF.